These 6 T cell receptor beta chains came from one sample sequenced in a study of shared T cell receptors in the human thymus. TCRdb keeps only in-frame clones here, not all; method: immunoSEQ multiplex PCR. The data contain about 660,000 clones, 80% to 90% of them singletons. This sample also belongs to another study, concerning human thymus T cells.

Source material: thymocytes. The receptors come from a boy younger than two with a congenital heart defect.

This chain's CDR3 is CASRKRLAGFGETQYF. For the CDR3, the DNA is TGTGCCAGCAGGAAACGACTAGCGGGATTTGGAGAGACCCAGTACTTC. V is TRBV28 and J is TRBJ2-5; 11 bases are a match to TRBD2. Trimming took 6 bases from V and 4 from J; bases not matched to a gene: 10. Germline CDR1 reads MDHEN; CDR2 reads SYDVKM. CDR3 size: 16 residues.

The chain is built from TRBV25-1 and TRBJ2-7; 7 positions agree with TRBD2. Unmatched junction bases numbered 9, after V lost 6 bases and J lost 7 bases. Germline V gene data show CDR1 as MGHDK and CDR2 as SYGVNS. The CDR3 is 13 amino acids. This CDR3 reads CASRKTREGEQYF. For the CDR3, the DNA is TGTGCCAGCAGGAAGACCAGGGAGGGGGAGCAGTACTTC.

About this clone: A junction end diverges from the germline sequence, so it may reflect a read error. The J gene is TRBJ1-5, the V gene TRBV29-1; 7 nucleotides line up with TRBD1. CDR3 length equals 14 residues. The V gene's germline CDR1 is SQVTM and CDR2 ANQGSEA. In nucleotides, the CDR3 is TGCAGCGTTAAAGACAGGGTCAGCAATCAGCCCCAGCATTTT. It specifies CSVKDRVSNQPQHF.

The V gene is TRBV18, the J gene TRBJ1-6; 7 nucleotides line up with TRBD1. The CDR3 is 15 amino acids. Unmatched junction bases numbered 9, after V lost 4 bases and J lost 9 bases. CDR1 KGHSH and CDR2 LQKENI come from the germline V gene. Here the CDR3 DNA reads TGTGCCAGCTCACTCTCGACCAGGGACAGTTCACCCCTCCACTTT. Its protein is CASSLSTRDSSPLHF.

The V gene is TRBV7-9, the J gene TRBJ1-2; 9 nucleotides agree with TRBD1. Unmatched junction bases numbered 16, after V lost 5 bases and J lost 6 bases. Germline V gene lookup returns CDR1 SEHNR and CDR2 FQNEAQ (reference sequence). CDR3 size: 17 residues. CDR3 sequence: CASSPRGRTGENHGYTF. The CDR3 DNA sequence: TGTGCCAGCAGCCCGAGGGGGAGGACAGGGGAAAATCATGGCTACACCTTC.

This clone was seen only a few times. V and J are TRBV5-6 and TRBJ2-2; D not resolved. CDR1 and CDR2 (germline): SGHDT, YYEEEE. Trimming cost V 4 bases and J 0 bases, with 13 bases left between them. The CDR3 sequence is 16 residues long. For the CDR3, the DNA is TGTGCCAGCAGCCCCAACGGGTTTTCGAACACCGGGGAGCTGTTTTTT. This translates into CASSPNGFSNTGELFF.